Detailed here is one T cell receptor beta chain. Its antigen is undetermined. The sample originates from a study of radiotherapy plus CTLA-4 blockade in lung cancer. Study results and caveats: Early shifts in blood T cell clones, with interferon-beta, reportedly predicted response best.

Treatment of patients with chemo-refractory metastatic non-small-cell lung cancer consisted of focal radiation plus CTLA-4 blockade with ipilimumab. The protocol was immunoSEQ multiplex PCR, while the TCRdb copy is restricted to in-frame clones and leaves out a portion. The table includes some 77,000 clones, 70% to 90% detected once. The source is a human donor with non-small cell lung cancer who had a partial response to radiotherapy plus ipilimumab. The sequencing used peripheral blood, collected from a patient treated with radiotherapy plus ipilimumab.

This CDR3 reads CAISVADSQFNEQFF. CDR3 sequence (DNA): TGTGCCATCAGTGTCGCGGACAGCCAGTTCAATGAGCAGTTCTTC. The chain is built from TRBV10-3 and TRBJ2-1; tentatively, D is TRBD1 (6 bases). The CDR3 is made up of 15 amino acids. Trimming took 4 bases from V and 6 from J, leaving 16 bases between them. In germline, CDR1 is ENHRY, CDR2 SYGVKD.